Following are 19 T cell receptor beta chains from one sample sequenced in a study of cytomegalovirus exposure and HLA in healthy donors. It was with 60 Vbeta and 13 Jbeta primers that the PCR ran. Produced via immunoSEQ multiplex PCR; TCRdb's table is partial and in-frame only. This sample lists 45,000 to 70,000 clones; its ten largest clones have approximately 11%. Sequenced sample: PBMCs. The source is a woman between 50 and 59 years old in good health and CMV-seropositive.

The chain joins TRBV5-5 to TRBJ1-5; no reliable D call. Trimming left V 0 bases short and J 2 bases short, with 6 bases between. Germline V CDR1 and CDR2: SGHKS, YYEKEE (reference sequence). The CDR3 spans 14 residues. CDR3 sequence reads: CASSLDRGNQPQHF. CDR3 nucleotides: TGTGCCAGCAGCTTGGACAGAGGCAATCAGCCCCAGCATTTT. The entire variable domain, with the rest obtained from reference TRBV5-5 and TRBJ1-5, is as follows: DAGVTQSPTHLIKTRGQQVTLRCSPISGHKSVSWYQQVLGQGPQFIFQYYEKEERGRGNFPDRFSARQFPNYSSELNVNALLLGDSALYLCASSLDRGNQPQHFGDGTRLSIL.

DNA for the CDR3: TGTGCCAGCAGCCAGGGCCGGGACTACCCTGGGGATGAGCAGTTCTTC. Translating it yields CASSQGRDYPGDEQFF. This chain links TRBV4-2 with TRBJ2-1, with 7 bases identical to TRBD2. CDR3 length: 16 amino acids. V dropped 3 bases and J dropped 8; count of bases not matched to a gene: 13. Germline V gene lookup returns CDR1 LGHNA and CDR2 YNFKEQ.

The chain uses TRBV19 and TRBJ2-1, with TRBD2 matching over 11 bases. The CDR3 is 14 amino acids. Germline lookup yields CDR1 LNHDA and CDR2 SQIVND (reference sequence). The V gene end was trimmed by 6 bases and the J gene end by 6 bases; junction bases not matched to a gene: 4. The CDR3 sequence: CASSLLAGVNEQFF. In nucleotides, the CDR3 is TGTGCCAGTAGCTTACTAGCGGGAGTCAATGAGCAGTTCTTC.

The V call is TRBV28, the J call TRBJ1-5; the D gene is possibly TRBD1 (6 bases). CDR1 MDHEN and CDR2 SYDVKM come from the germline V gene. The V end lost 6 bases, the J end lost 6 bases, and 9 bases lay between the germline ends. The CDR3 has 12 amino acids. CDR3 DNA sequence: TGTGCCAGCAGCCTACAGGGTCAGCCCCAGCATTTT. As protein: CASSLQGQPQHF.

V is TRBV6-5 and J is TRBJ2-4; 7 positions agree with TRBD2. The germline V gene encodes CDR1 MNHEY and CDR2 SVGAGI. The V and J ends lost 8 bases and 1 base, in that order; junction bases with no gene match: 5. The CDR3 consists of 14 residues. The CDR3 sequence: CASARGGAKNIQYF. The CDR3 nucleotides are TGTGCCAGCGCCCGGGGAGGGGCCAAAAACATTCAGTACTTC.

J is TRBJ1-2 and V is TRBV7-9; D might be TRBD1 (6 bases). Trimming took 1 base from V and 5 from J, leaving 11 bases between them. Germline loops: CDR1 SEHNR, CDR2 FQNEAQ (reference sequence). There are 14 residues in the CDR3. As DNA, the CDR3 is TGTGCCAGCAGCTTAGTTGGGCAGGGGTATGGCTACACCTTC. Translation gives CASSLVGQGYGYTF.

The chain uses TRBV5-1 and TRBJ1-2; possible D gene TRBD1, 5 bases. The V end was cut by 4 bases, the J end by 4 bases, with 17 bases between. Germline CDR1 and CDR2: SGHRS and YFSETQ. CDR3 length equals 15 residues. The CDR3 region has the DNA TGCGCCAGCAGCCCGGATGGGGGGAAGAGCTATGGCTACACCTTC. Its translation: CASSPDGGKSYGYTF. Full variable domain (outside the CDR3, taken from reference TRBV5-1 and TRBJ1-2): KAGVTQTPRYLIKTRGQQVTLSCSPISGHRSVSWYQQTPGQGLQFLFEYFSETQRNKGNFPGRFSGRQFSNSRSEMNVSTLELGDSALYLCASSPDGGKSYGYTFGSGTRLTVV.

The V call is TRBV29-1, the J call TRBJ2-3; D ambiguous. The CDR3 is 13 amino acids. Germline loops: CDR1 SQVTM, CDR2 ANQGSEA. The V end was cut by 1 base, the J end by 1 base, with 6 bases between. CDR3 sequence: CSVEAQGTDTQYF. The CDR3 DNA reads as TGCAGCGTTGAAGCTCAGGGCACAGATACGCAGTATTTT.

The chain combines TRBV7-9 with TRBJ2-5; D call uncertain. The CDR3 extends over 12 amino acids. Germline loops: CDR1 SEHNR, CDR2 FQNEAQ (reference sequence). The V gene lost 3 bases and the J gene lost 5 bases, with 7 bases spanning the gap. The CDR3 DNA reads TGTGCCAGCAGCTTCCCCGGGGAGACCCAGTACTTC. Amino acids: CASSFPGETQYF.

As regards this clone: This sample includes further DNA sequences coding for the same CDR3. The CDR3 reads CASSLRGTEAFF. The CDR3 coding sequence is TGTGCCAGCAGCTTGCGCGGGACTGAAGCTTTCTTT. This chain uses TRBV5-6 with TRBJ1-1; D ambiguous. V dropped 1 base and J dropped 5 bases, with 6 bases sitting between them. Germline V gives CDR1 SGHDT, CDR2 YYEEEE. The length of the CDR3 is 12 residues.

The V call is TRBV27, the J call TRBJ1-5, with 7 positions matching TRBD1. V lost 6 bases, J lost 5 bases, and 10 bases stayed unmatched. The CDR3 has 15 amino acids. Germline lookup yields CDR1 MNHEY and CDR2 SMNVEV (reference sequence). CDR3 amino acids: CASSSPGTAHQPQHF. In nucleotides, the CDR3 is TGTGCCAGCAGCTCCCCCGGGACAGCTCATCAGCCCCAGCATTTT.

CDR3 DNA sequence: TGTGCCAGCAGTTTTGTAAGCGACTATGGCTACACCTTC. Its translation: CASSFVSDYGYTF. This chain links TRBV28 with TRBJ1-2, with D unclear. Trimming took 3 bases from V and 3 from J, leaving 8 bases between them. The germline V gene encodes CDR1 MDHEN and CDR2 SYDVKM. CDR3 size: 13 residues.

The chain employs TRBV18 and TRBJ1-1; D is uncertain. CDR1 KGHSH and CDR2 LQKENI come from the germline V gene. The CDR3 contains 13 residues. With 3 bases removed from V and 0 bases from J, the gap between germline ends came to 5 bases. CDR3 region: CASSPNVNTEAFF. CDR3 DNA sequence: TGTGCCAGCTCACCTAATGTGAACACTGAAGCTTTCTTT.

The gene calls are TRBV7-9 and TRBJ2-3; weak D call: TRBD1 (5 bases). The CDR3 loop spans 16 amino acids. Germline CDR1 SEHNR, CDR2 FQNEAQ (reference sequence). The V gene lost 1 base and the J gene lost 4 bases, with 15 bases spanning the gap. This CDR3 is CASSLVAIEGADTQYF. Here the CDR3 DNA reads TGTGCCAGCAGCTTAGTTGCGATCGAAGGGGCAGATACGCAGTATTTT. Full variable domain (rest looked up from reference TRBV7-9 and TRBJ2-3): DTGVSQNPRHKITKRGQNVTFRCDPISEHNRLYWYRQTLGQGPEFLTYFQNEAQLEKSRLLSDRFSAERPKGSFSTLEIQRTEQGDSAMYLCASSLVAIEGADTQYFGPGTRLTVL.

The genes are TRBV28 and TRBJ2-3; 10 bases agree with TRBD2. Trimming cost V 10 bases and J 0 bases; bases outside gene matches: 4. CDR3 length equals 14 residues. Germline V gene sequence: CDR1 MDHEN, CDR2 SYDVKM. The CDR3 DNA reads TGTGCCACACTACTAGCGGGAAGCACAGATACGCAGTATTTT. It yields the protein CATLLAGSTDTQYF.

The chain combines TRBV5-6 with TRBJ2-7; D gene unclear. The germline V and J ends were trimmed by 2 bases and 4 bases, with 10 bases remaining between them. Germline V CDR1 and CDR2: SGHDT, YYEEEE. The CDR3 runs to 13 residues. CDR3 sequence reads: CASSFETPYEQYF. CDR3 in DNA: TGTGCCAGCAGCTTCGAGACTCCTTACGAGCAGTACTTC. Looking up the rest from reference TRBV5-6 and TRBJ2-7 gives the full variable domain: DAGVTQSPTHLIKTRGQQVTLRCSPKSGHDTVSWYQQALGQGPQFIFQYYEEEERQRGNFPDRFSGHQFPNYSSELNVNALLLGDSALYLCASSFETPYEQYFGPGTRLTVT.

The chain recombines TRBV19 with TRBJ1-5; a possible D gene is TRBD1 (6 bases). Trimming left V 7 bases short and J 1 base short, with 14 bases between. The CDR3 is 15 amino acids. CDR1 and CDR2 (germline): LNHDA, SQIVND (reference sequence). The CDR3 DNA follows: TGTGCCAGTACCCGGAGGGGGGGGAGCAATCAGCCCCAGCATTTT. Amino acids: CASTRRGGSNQPQHF.

The CDR3 sequence: CASSLSSGGYDTQYF. CDR3 DNA: TGTGCCAGCAGCTTGTCTAGCGGGGGGTATGATACGCAGTATTTT. The V call is TRBV2, the J call TRBJ2-3; 11 bases are a match to TRBD2. This CDR3 region has 15 residues. With 6 bases clipped from V and 6 bases from J, the junction kept 8 bases outside the gene matches. Per the germline V gene, CDR1 is SNHLY and CDR2 is FYNNEI.

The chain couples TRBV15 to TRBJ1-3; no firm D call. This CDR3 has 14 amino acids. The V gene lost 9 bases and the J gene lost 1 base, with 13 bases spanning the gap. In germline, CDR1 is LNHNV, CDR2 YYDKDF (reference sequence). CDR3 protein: CATWLGESGNTIYF. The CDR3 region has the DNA TGTGCCACTTGGTTGGGCGAGTCTGGAAACACCATATATTTT.